Listed below are T cell receptor beta chains from one sample, sequenced in a study of T cell changes during pregnancy in multiple sclerosis. The data were produced by immunoSEQ multiplex PCR, yet TCRdb's version contains in-frame clones alone and is incomplete. The sample lists tens of thousands of clones, around 90% occurring once. The input for sequencing was peripheral blood, taken in the third trimester of pregnancy. The receptors originated from a female donor with multiple sclerosis, enrolled in a pregnancy study. The CDR3 runs from the conserved cysteine through the conserved F or W. D genes are given only for firm matches. Only part of the rows carry a size: once, few, many, or a class if the clone is expanded.

TRBD1 | TRBJ1-1 | TRBV12-5 | - | CASGTGGPNTEAFF | TGTGCTAGTGGCACAGGGGGCCCCAACACTGAAGCTTTCTTT
TRBD1 | TRBJ1-3 | TRBV9 | - | CASSPAWDSSGNTIYF | TGTGCCAGCAGCCCCGCCTGGGACAGCTCTGGAAACACCATATATTTT
- | TRBJ2-5 | TRBV4-1 | - | CASSLGVDRRETQYF | TGCGCCAGCAGCCTTGGAGTCGACAGGAGGGAGACCCAGTACTTC
TRBD2 | TRBJ2-7 | TRBV7-2 | once | CASSLGLANYEQYF | TGTGCCAGCAGCCTGGGACTAGCGAACTACGAGCAGTACTTC
TRBD2 | TRBJ2-3 | TRBV18 | - | CASSRLAGADTQYF | TGTGCCAGCTCCCGACTAGCGGGGGCAGATACGCAGTATTTT
TRBD1 | TRBJ1-5 | TRBV2 | - | CASSILQGNQPQHF | TGTGCCAGCAGTATCTTACAGGGGAATCAGCCCCAGCATTTT
TRBD2 | TRBJ2-3 | TRBV5-4 | - | CASSPGGEDTQYF | TGTGCCAGCAGCCCGGGGGGGGAAGATACGCAGTATTTT
TRBD2 | TRBJ2-7 | TRBV6-5 | - | CASRPTSGGAYEQYF | TGTGCCAGCAGACCGACTAGCGGGGGGGCCTACGAGCAGTACTTC
TRBD1 | TRBJ2-5 | TRBV7-9 | - | CASSGKEGTGGTEETQYF | TGTGCCAGCAGCGGAAAGGAAGGGACAGGCGGCACCGAAGAGACCCAGTACTTC
- | TRBJ1-3 | TRBV9 | - | CASSDRRGSGNTIYF | TGTGCCAGCAGTGACAGACGGGGGTCTGGAAACACCATATATTTT
TRBD1 | TRBJ1-4 | TRBV4-1 | - | CASSQASGGPSPTYNEKLFF | TGCGCCAGCAGCCAGGCCTCAGGGGGACCCTCACCGACCTATAATGAAAAACTGTTTTTT
TRBD1 | TRBJ1-3 | TRBV4-2 | - | CASSQPQGQSSGNTIYF | TGTGCCAGCAGCCAGCCCCAGGGACAGTCCTCTGGAAACACCATATATTTT
- | TRBJ1-2 | TRBV30 | - | CAWSVVGLGYGYTF | TGTGCCTGGAGTGTGGTGGGGCTAGGCTATGGCTACACCTTC
TRBD2 | TRBJ2-4 | TRBV2 | - | CAGKPGGENIQYF | TGTGCCGGGAAACCGGGGGGTGAAAACATTCAGTACTTC
- | TRBJ2-2 | TRBV5-1 | - | CASRWAASGELFF | TGCGCCAGCAGGTGGGCCGCTTCGGGGGAGCTGTTTTTT
- | TRBJ2-5 | TRBV7-9 | - | CASSLGAMGKETQYF | TGTGCCAGCAGCTTAGGGGCGATGGGTAAAGAGACCCAGTACTTC
- | TRBJ2-7 | TRBV9 | - | CASSRRAGLLEQYF | TGTGCCAGCAGCCGCAGGGCCGGGTTGCTCGAGCAGTACTTC
TRBD1 | TRBJ1-2 | TRBV2 | - | CARLGQGDGYTF | TGTGCCAGGCTCGGACAGGGAGATGGCTACACCTTC
- | TRBJ1-6 | TRBV6-1 | - | CASSGGVGSYNSPLHF | TGTGCCAGCAGTGGGGGGGTGGGCTCCTATAATTCACCCCTCCACTTT
TRBD2 | TRBJ2-3 | TRBV18 | once | CASSPGLAHTDTQYF | TGTGCCAGCTCACCCGGACTAGCTCACACAGATACGCAGTATTTT
- | TRBJ2-7 | TRBV2 | - | CASSGGDSPYEQYF | TGTGCCAGCAGCGGCGGGGACAGCCCCTACGAGCAGTACTTC
- | TRBJ2-1 | TRBV10-3 | - | CAITGDSYNEQFF | TGTGCCATCACCGGGGACTCCTACAATGAGCAGTTCTTC
- | TRBJ1-1 | TRBV30 | - | CAWTQGLEAFF | TGTGCCTGGACCCAGGGGCTTGAAGCTTTCTTT
- | TRBJ2-7 | TRBV30 | - | CAWSVPQVEQYF | TGTGCCTGGAGTGTACCCCAGGTAGAGCAGTACTTC
- | TRBJ2-1 | TRBV6-4 | - | CASSADTYNEQFF | TGTGCCAGCAGTGCGGACACCTACAATGAGCAGTTCTTC
- | TRBJ2-3 | TRBV4-1 | - | CASSQAALADTQYF | TGCGCCAGCAGCCAAGCAGCGTTAGCAGATACGCAGTATTTT
- | TRBJ2-1 | TRBV5-1 | - | CASSLTGYNEQFF | TGCGCCAGCAGCTTGACAGGGTACAATGAGCAGTTCTTC
- | TRBJ2-7 | TRBV9 | - | CASSRGTVAEQYF | TGTGCCAGCTCCCGGGGGACTGTAGCCGAGCAGTACTTC
- | TRBJ2-2 | TRBV10-2 | - | CASMGGREDTGELFF | TGCGCCAGCATGGGGGGGCGTGAAGACACCGGGGAGCTGTTTTTT
TRBD1 | TRBJ1-2 | TRBV11-2 | - | CASSYFRDSQGYTF | TGTGCCAGCAGCTACTTCCGGGACAGTCAGGGCTACACCTTC
TRBD1 | TRBJ1-1 | TRBV5-4 | - | CASSTRQGFLLRNTEAFF | TGTGCCAGCAGCACCCGACAGGGGTTCTTGTTACGGAACACTGAAGCTTTCTTT
- | TRBJ1-6 | TRBV18 | once | CASSPTSRGSPLHF | TGTGCCAGCTCACCGACGTCCAGGGGATCACCCCTCCACTTT
TRBD1 | TRBJ1-1 | TRBV4-1 | once | CASSQRTGRSDMNTEAFF | TGCGCCAGCAGCCAGCGGACAGGGAGAAGTGACATGAACACTGAAGCTTTCTTT
- | TRBJ2-3 | TRBV6-1 | - | CASSEGGLNTDTQYF | TGTGCCAGCAGTGAAGGGGGACTCAACACAGATACGCAGTATTTT
- | TRBJ2-1 | TRBV29-1 | - | CSVAGGSSYNEQFF | TGCAGCGTTGCTGGGGGGAGCTCCTACAATGAGCAGTTCTTC
TRBD1 | TRBJ2-7 | TRBV10-1 | - | CASSLLPGTASYEQYF | TGCGCCAGCAGTCTTCTACCCGGGACAGCCTCCTACGAGCAGTACTTC
TRBD2 | TRBJ2-5 | TRBV2 | - | CASRVAGGQETQYF | TGTGCCAGCAGAGTAGCGGGGGGGCAAGAGACCCAGTACTTC
TRBD1 | TRBJ1-6 | TRBV2 | many | CASRDPGQGDSPLHF | TGTGCCAGCAGAGACCCGGGACAGGGAGATTCACCCCTCCACTTT